The rows below give T cell receptor beta chains drawn from one sample of a study of blood T cell repertoires in COVID-19. This table comes from immunoSEQ multiplex PCR, and its TCRdb copy is limited to in-frame clones, with some not included. The repertoire holds about 400,000 clones, with under 90% as singletons. Sequences were obtained from PBMCs or T cells enriched from blood (not recorded which). The receptors originated from a woman in her 30s who had recovered from COVID-19. Both conserved end residues are part of each CDR3. A D gene is named only where the DNA matches it firmly. The size of a clone is reported for some rows only, either as once, few or many, or as a class for expanded clones.

D | size | J | V | CDR3 | DNA
TRBD1 | few | TRBJ1-4 | TRBV3-1/TRBV3-2 | CASSQDHRGNEKLFF | TGTGCCAGCAGCCAAGATCACAGGGGGAATGAAAAACTGTTTTTT
. | . | TRBJ2-2 | TRBV7-2 | CASSLVRIVGAGELFF | TGTGCCAGCAGCTTAGTGCGGATCGTTGGCGCCGGGGAGCTGTTTTTT
TRBD1 | . | TRBJ1-1 | TRBV5-1 | CASRRQGNTEAFF | TGCGCCAGCAGGCGACAGGGTAACACTGAAGCTTTCTTT
. | . | TRBJ1-4 | TRBV28 | CASSLMFVSNEKLFF | TGTGCCAGCAGTTTAATGTTCGTATCGAATGAAAAACTGTTTTTT
TRBD1 | . | TRBJ2-7 | TRBV7-9 | CASSTRDSYEQYF | TGTGCCAGCAGCACAAGGGACAGCTACGAGCAGTACTTC
TRBD1 | . | TRBJ1-3 | TRBV28 | CASSLTGRSGNTIYF | TGTGCCAGCAGTTTGACAGGGAGGTCTGGAAACACCATATATTTT
TRBD2 | . | TRBJ2-7 | TRBV7-8 | CASSIHSGYYEQYF | TGTGCCAGCAGCATCCATAGCGGGTACTACGAGCAGTACTTC
. | . | TRBJ1-5 | TRBV7-8 | CASSYIGLNREWGNQPQHF | TGTGCCAGCAGCTACATAGGTCTTAACAGGGAGTGGGGCAATCAGCCCCAGCATTTT
. | . | TRBJ1-2 | TRBV7-2 | CASSLGQGINYGYTF | TGTGCCAGCAGCCTGGGGCAGGGAATTAACTATGGCTACACCTTC
. | . | TRBJ1-1 | TRBV19 | CAISLGHSAFF | TGTGCCATATCACTTGGACATTCAGCTTTCTTT
TRBD1 | . | TRBJ1-5 | TRBV18 | CASSQRQGAFQPQHF | TGTGCCAGCTCACAGAGACAGGGGGCCTTTCAGCCCCAGCATTTT
. | . | TRBJ1-5 | TRBV5-1 | CASSLKGGGNQPQHF | TGCGCCAGCAGCTTGAAGGGAGGAGGCAATCAGCCCCAGCATTTT
. | . | TRBJ2-3 | TRBV5-4 | CASSLLDRITDTQYF | TGTGCCAGCAGCTTATTGGACAGAATCACAGATACGCAGTATTTT
. | few | TRBJ1-1 | TRBV9 | CASSVGQVGGNTEAFF | TGTGCCAGCAGCGTAGGACAGGTAGGCGGGAACACTGAAGCTTTCTTT
TRBD1 | . | TRBJ2-5 | TRBV9 | CASSVDEGAGETQYF | TGTGCCAGCAGCGTAGACGAGGGGGCGGGAGAGACCCAGTACTTC
. | . | TRBJ2-1 | TRBV20-1 | CSARGLLEQFF | TGCAGTGCCAGAGGACTTCTTGAGCAGTTCTTC
TRBD2 | . | TRBJ2-1 | TRBV27 | CASSHPRVAGLGGHNEQFF | TGTGCCAGCAGTCATCCTCGAGTAGCGGGCCTCGGAGGGCACAATGAGCAGTTCTTC
. | . | TRBJ2-7 | TRBV5-6 | CASSPQPFKGGPLHEQYF | TGTGCCAGCAGCCCGCAGCCCTTCAAGGGAGGACCCCTACACGAGCAGTACTTC
. | . | TRBJ1-2 | TRBV3-1/TRBV3-2 | CASNPRGTLVDGYTF | TGTGCCAGCAACCCTCGAGGCACCCTGGTTGATGGCTACACCTTC
. | once | TRBJ1-3 | TRBV19 | CASSRKSVIWGNTIYF | TGTGCCAGTAGTCGAAAGTCAGTTATATGGGGAAACACCATATATTTT
TRBD2 | . | TRBJ2-2 | TRBV6-5 | CASKGLANTGELFF | TGTGCCAGCAAGGGACTAGCAAACACCGGGGAGCTGTTTTTT
. | . | TRBJ1-1 | TRBV4-2 | CASSQGGEKNTEAFF | TGTGCCAGCAGCCAAGGTGGTGAGAAGAACACTGAAGCTTTCTTT
. | . | TRBJ2-3 | TRBV7-3 | CASSRGQNTDTQYF | TGTGCCAGCAGCCGAGGACAGAACACAGATACGCAGTATTTT
. | . | TRBJ2-1 | TRBV5-1 | CASSLGFSGGNEQFF | TGCGCCAGCAGCTTGGGGTTCAGTGGGGGGAATGAGCAGTTCTTC
. | . | TRBJ1-3 | TRBV18 | CASSPATIRGNTIYF | TGTGCCAGCTCACCAGCTACGATCCGTGGAAACACCATATATTTT
TRBD1 | . | TRBJ1-5 | TRBV19 | CASRPDREPQPQHF | TGTGCCAGTAGACCAGACAGGGAACCTCAGCCCCAGCATTTT
. | . | TRBJ1-1 | TRBV5-6 | CASTGQSATEAFF | TGTGCCAGCACCGGACAGTCCGCGACTGAAGCTTTCTTT
. | . | TRBJ1-2 | TRBV7-2 | CASSLAGQNYGYTF | TGTGCCAGCAGCTTAGCGGGGCAGAACTATGGCTACACCTTC
. | . | TRBJ2-3 | TRBV7-2 | CASSSFTDTQYF | TGTGCCAGCAGCTCCTTCACAGATACGCAGTATTTT
TRBD2 | . | TRBJ2-4 | TRBV3-1/TRBV3-2 | CASSQDPSGSGAKNIQYF | TGTGCCAGCAGCCAAGATCCTAGCGGGTCGGGAGCCAAAAACATTCAGTACTTC
TRBD2 | . | TRBJ2-7 | TRBV7-9 | CASSLVPGGYEQYF | TGTGCCAGCAGCTTAGTCCCGGGAGGGTACGAGCAGTACTTC
. | once | TRBJ2-7 | TRBV7-2 | CASTPQVAYYEQYF | TGTGCCAGCACCCCCCAGGTGGCCTATTACGAGCAGTACTTC
. | . | TRBJ1-5 | TRBV29-1 | CSVAREGQPQHF | TGCAGCGTTGCCAGGGAAGGGCAGCCCCAGCATTTT
. | few | TRBJ2-7 | TRBV7-2 | CASSFEDSYEQYF | TGTGCCAGCAGCTTTGAGGACTCCTACGAGCAGTACTTC
. | . | TRBJ2-7 | TRBV5-1 | CASSLLTRNGEEQYF | TGCGCCAGCAGCTTACTAACTCGGAATGGTGAAGAGCAGTACTTC
TRBD2 | . | TRBJ2-7 | TRBV27 | CASSRLLREGPEQYF | TGTGCCAGCAGTCGTTTATTGCGGGAGGGCCCCGAGCAGTACTTC
. | once | TRBJ2-2 | TRBV9 | CASTLRVTGELFF | TGTGCCAGCACCCTACGCGTGACCGGGGAGCTGTTTTTT
TRBD1 | once | TRBJ2-5 | TRBV2 | CASSGSWGNRGDF | TGTGCCAGCAGTGGTTCCTGGGGGAACAGGGGAGACTTC
. | once | TRBJ1-6 | TRBV24-1 | CATSSNRTENSPLHF | TGTGCCACCAGTTCCAATCGGACAGAAAATTCACCCCTCCACTTT
TRBD2 | . | TRBJ2-7 | TRBV7-9 | CASSLPSGSVYEQYF | TGTGCCAGCAGCTTACCCAGCGGGAGTGTTTACGAGCAGTACTTC
. | . | TRBJ1-1 | TRBV12-3/TRBV12-4 | CASSFPQGEAFF | TGTGCCAGCAGTTTTCCACAGGGTGAAGCTTTCTTT
. | . | TRBJ1-3 | TRBV5-6 | CASSLLRQGRNTIYF | TGTGCCAGCAGCTTGCTGAGGCAGGGTAGAAACACCATATATTTT